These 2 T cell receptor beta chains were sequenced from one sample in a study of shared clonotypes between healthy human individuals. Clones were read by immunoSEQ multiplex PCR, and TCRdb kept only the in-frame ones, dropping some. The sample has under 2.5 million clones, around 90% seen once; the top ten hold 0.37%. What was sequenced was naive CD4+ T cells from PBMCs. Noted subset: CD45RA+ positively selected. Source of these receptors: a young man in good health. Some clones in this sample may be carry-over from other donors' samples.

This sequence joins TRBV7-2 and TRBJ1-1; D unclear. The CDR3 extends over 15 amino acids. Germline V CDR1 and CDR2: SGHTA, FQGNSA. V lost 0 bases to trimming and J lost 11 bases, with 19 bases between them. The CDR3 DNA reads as TGTGCCAGCAGCTTAGCCAGACGCGGTGTGTCCCCGGCTTTCTTT. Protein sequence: CASSLARRGVSPAFF.

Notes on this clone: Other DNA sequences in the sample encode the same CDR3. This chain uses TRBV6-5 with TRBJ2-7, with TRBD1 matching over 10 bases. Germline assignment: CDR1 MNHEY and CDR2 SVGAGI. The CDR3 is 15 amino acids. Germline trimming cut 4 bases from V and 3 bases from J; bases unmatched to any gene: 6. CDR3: CASSLTGTGVYEQYF. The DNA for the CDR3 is TGTGCCAGCAGTTTAACCGGGACAGGGGTCTACGAGCAGTACTTC.